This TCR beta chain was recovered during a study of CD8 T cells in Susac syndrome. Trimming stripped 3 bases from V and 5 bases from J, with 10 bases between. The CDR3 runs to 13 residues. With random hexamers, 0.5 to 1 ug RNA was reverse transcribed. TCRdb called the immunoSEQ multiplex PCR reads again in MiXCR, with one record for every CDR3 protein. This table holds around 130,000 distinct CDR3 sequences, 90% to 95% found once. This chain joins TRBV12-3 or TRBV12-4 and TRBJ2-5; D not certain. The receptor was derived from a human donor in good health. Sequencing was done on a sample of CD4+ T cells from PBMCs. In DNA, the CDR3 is TGTGCCAGCAGTTTCTGGGTTGGGGAGACCCAGTACTTC. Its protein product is CASSFWVGETQYF.